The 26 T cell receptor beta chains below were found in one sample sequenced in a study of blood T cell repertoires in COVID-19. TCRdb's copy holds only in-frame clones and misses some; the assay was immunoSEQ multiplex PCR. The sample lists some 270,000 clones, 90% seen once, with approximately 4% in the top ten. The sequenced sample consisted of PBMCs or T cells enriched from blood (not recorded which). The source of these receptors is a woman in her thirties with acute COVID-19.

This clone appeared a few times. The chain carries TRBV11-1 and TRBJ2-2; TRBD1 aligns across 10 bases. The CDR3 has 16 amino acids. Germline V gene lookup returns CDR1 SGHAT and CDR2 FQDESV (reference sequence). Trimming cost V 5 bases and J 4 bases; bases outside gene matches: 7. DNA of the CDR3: TGTGCCAGCAGCCCTCCTAGACAGGGGGCCACCGGGGAGCTGTTTTTT. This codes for CASSPPRQGATGELFF.

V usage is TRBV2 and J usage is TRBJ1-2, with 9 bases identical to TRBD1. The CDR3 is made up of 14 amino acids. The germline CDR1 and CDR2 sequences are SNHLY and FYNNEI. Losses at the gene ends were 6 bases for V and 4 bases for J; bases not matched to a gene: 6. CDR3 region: CASSPTGGGYGYTF. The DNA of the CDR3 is TGTGCCAGCAGCCCGACAGGGGGGGGCTATGGCTACACCTTC.

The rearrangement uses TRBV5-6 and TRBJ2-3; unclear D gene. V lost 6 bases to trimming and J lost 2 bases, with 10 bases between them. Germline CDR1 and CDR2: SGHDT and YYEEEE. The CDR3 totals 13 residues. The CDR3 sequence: CASTLQNTDTQYF. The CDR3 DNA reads TGTGCCAGCACTTTGCAGAACACAGATACGCAGTATTTT.

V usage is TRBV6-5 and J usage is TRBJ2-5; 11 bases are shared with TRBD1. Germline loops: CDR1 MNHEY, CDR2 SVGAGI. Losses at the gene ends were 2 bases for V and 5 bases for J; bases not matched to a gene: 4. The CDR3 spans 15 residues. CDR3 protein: CASSYAGTGGETQYF. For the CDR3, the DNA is TGTGCCAGCAGTTACGCAGGGACAGGGGGGGAGACCCAGTACTTC.

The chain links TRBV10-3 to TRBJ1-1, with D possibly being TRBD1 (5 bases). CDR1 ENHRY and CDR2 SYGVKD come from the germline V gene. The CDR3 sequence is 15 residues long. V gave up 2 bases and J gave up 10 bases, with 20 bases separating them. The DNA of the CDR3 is TGTGCCATCAGTGAGACTGGGGGGTCGGTATTTGGAGCTTTCTTT. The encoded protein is CAISETGGSVFGAFF.

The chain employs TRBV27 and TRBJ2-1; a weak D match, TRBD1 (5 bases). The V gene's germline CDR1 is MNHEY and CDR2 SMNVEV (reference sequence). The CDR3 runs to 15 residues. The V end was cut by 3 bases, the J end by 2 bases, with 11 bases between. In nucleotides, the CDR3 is TGTGCCAGCAGTTTTTTTACAGGAACCTACAATGAGCAGTTCTTC. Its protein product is CASSFFTGTYNEQFF.

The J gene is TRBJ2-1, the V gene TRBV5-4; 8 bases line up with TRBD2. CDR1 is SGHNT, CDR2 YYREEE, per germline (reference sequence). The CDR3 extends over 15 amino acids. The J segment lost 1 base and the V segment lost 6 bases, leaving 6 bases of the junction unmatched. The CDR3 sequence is CASTRRGGSYNEQFF. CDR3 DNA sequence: TGTGCCAGCACCCGACGGGGGGGGTCCTACAATGAGCAGTTCTTC.

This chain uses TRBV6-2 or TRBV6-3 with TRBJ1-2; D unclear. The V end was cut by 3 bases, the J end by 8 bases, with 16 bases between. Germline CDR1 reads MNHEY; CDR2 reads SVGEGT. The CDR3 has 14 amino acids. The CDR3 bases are TGTGCCAGCAGTTATGGTCCAGCCTACGGGGGCTACACCTTC. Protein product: CASSYGPAYGGYTF.

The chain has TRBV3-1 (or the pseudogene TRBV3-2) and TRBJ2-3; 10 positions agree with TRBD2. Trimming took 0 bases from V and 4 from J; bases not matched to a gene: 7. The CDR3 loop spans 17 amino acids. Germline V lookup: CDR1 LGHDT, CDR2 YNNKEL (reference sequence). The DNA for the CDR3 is TGTGCCAGCAGCCAAGAATCTAGCGGGAGATTCCCAGATACGCAGTATTTT. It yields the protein CASSQESSGRFPDTQYF.

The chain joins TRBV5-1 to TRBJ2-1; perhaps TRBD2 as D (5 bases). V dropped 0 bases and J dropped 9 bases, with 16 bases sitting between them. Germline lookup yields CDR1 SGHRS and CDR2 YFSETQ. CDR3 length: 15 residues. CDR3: CASSLAGSYYGEQFF. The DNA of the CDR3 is TGCGCCAGCAGCTTGGCGGGGAGTTATTATGGTGAGCAGTTCTTC.

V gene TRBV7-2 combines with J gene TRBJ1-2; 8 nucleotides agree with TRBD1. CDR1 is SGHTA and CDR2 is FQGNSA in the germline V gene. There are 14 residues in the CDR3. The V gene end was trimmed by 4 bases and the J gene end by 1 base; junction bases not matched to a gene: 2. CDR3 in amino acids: CASSSTGVNYGYTF. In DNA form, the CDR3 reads TGTGCCAGCAGCTCGACAGGGGTTAACTATGGCTACACCTTC.

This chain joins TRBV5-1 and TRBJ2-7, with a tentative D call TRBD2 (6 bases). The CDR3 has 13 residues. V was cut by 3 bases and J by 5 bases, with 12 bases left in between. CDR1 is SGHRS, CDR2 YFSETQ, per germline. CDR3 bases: TGCGCCAGCAGCTCCGGCCCGGGGGACGAGCAGTACTTC. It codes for CASSSGPGDEQYF.

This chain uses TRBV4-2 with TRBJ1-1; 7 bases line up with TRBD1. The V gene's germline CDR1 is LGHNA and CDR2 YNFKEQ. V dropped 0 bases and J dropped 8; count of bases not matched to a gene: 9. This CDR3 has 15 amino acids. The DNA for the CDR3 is TGTGCCAGCAGCCAAGATGTCAGGGGGTGGATGGAAGCTTTCTTT. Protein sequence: CASSQDVRGWMEAFF.

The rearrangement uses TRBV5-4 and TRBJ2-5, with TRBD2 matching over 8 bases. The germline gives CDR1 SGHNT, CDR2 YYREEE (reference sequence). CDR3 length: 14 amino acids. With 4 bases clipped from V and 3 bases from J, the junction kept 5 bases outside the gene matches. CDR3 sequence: CASSQRGLEETQYF. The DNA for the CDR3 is TGTGCCAGCAGCCAAAGGGGACTAGAAGAGACCCAGTACTTC.

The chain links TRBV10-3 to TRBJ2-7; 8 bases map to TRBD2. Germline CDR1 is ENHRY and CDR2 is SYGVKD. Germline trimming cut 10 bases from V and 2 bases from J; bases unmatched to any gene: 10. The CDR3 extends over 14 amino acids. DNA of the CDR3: TGTGCCACCTCTGGGGTTAGCGGGGCCTACGAGCAGTACTTC. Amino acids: CATSGVSGAYEQYF.

CDR3 in amino acids: CASGRDRLYEQYF. The CDR3 DNA is TGTGCCAGCGGCCGGGACAGACTTTACGAGCAGTACTTC. V and J are TRBV2 and TRBJ2-7, with TRBD1 matching 7 bases. The CDR3 loop spans 13 amino acids. CDR1 SNHLY and CDR2 FYNNEI come from the germline V gene. J lost 4 bases, V lost 8 bases, and 8 bases had no gene match.

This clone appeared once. The CDR3: CASSLQGQGSIYEQYF. CDR3 DNA sequence: TGTGCCAGCAGTTTACAGGGTCAGGGGTCCATCTACGAGCAGTACTTC. The chain couples TRBV27 to TRBJ2-7; D perhaps matches TRBD1 (6 bases). The CDR3 contains 16 residues. V was cut by 2 bases and J by 3 bases, with 17 bases left in between. CDR1 MNHEY and CDR2 SMNVEV come from the germline V gene (reference sequence).

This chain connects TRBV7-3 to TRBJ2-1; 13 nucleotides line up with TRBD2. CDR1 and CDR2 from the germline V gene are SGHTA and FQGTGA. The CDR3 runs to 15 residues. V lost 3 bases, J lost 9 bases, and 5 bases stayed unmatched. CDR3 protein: CASSFGLAGAGEQFF. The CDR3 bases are TGTGCCAGCAGCTTCGGACTAGCGGGAGCTGGTGAGCAGTTCTTC.

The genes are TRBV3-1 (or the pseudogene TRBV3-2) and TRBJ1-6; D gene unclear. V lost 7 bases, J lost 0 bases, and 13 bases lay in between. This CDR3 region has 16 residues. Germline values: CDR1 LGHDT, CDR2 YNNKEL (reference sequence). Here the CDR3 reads CASTPGESSYNSPLHF. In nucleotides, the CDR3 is TGTGCCAGCACCCCGGGTGAAAGCTCCTATAATTCACCCCTCCACTTT.

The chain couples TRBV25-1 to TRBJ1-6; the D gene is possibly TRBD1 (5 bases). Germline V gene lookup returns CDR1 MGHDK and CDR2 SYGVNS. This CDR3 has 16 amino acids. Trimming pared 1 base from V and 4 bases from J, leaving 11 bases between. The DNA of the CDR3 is TGTGCCAGCAGTGAATTGGGGGGGGGATATAATTCACCCCTCCACTTT. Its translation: CASSELGGGYNSPLHF. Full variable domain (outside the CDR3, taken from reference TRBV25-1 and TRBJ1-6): EADIYQTPRYLVIGTGKKITLECSQTMGHDKMYWYQQDPGMELHLIHYSYGVNSTEKGDLSSESTVSRIRTEHFPLTLESARPSHTSQYLCASSELGGGYNSPLHFGNGTRLTVT.

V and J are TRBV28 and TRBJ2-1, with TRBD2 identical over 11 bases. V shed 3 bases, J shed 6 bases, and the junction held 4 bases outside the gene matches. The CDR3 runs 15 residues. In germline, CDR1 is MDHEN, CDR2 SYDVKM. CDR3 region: CASSLVLAGANEQFF. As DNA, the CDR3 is TGTGCCAGCAGTTTGGTACTAGCGGGAGCCAATGAGCAGTTCTTC.

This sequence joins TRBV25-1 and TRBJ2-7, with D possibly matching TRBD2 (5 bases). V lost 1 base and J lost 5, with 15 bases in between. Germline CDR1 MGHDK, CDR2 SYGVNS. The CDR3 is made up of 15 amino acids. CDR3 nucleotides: TGTGCCAGCAGTGAATCTGGCGGGTGGGTTAACGAGCAGTACTTC. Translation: CASSESGGWVNEQYF.

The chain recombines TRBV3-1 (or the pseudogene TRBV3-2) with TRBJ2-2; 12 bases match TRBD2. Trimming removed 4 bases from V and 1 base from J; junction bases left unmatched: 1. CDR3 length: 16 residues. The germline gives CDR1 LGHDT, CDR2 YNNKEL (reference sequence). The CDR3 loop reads CASSRLAGVNTGELFF. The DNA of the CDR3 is TGTGCCAGCAGCCGACTAGCGGGAGTGAACACCGGGGAGCTGTTTTTT.

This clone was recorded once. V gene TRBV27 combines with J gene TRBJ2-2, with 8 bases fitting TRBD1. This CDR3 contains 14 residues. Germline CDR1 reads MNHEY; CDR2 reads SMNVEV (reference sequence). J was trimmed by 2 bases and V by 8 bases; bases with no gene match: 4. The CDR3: CASSRGQNTGELFF. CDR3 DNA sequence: TGTGCCAGCTCCAGGGGGCAAAACACCGGGGAGCTGTTTTTT.

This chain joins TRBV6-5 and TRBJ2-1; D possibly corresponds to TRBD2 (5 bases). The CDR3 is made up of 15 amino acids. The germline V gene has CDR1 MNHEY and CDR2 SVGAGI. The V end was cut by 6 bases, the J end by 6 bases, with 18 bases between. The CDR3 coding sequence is TGTGCCAGCAGCACGACTATTTTACAACCCAATGAGCAGTTCTTC. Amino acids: CASSTTILQPNEQFF.

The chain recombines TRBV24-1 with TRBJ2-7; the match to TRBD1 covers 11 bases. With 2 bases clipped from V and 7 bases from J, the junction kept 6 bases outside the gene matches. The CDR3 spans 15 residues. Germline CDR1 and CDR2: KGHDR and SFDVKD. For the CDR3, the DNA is TGTGCCACCAGTGATTCCGGACAGGGGGCGGGGGAGCAGTACTTC. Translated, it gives CATSDSGQGAGEQYF.